This T cell receptor beta chain was captured in a study of cytomegalovirus exposure and HLA in healthy donors. Study results and caveats: Presence/absence analyses took donor sequencing depth as roughly uniform. A highly shared variant cluster was judged a likely technical artifact. With high specificity and sensitivity, the classifier reportedly diagnosed cytomegalovirus status.

A word on this clone: Its antigen is unidentified.

13 Jbeta primers and 60 Vbeta primers were used for the PCR. Method: immunoSEQ multiplex PCR; TCRdb's copy keeps in-frame clones and lacks some. Counted here are 250,000 to 350,000 clones, 70% to 90% occurring once; the ten biggest clones make up less than 4.5%. With 7 bases clipped from V and 5 bases from J, the junction kept 13 bases outside the gene matches. Germline CDR1 is SQVTM and CDR2 is ANQGSEA. The CDR3 is 14 residues long. The sequence derives from a man between 40 and 49 years old in good health and CMV-seropositive. Input material: PBMCs. This sequence joins TRBV29-1 and TRBJ2-7; 8 positions match TRBD1. Here the CDR3 reads CSAEAGGEGDEQYF. CDR3 coding DNA: TGCAGCGCAGAAGCAGGGGGCGAGGGCGACGAGCAGTACTTC.